Detailed here is one T cell receptor beta chain. The data were taken from a study of blood T cells in healthy people across ages. CDR3 length: 14 residues. Germline loops: CDR1 MRHNA, CDR2 SNTAGT. V was clipped by 2 bases and J by 1 base, with 8 bases between them. The authors ran a second PCR of about 7 to 11 cycles using a sample-barcoded 5' primer and a J-beta primer mix. The template-switch adaptor was a 5' adaptor with 12 random nucleotides. It tagged each cDNA molecule. Each CDR3 protein gets one entry after TCRdb re-called the 5' RACE reads with MiXCR. The repertoire holds fewer than 2,000,000 distinct CDR3 sequences, with about 35% as singletons.

The rearrangement uses TRBV6-4 and TRBJ1-2, with D unclear. This receptor was obtained from a woman aged 25 to 39 in good health. Sequenced material: blood. The CDR3 here is CASSDGRDNYGYTF. As DNA, the CDR3 is TGTGCCAGCAGTGACGGACGTGATAACTATGGCTACACCTTC.